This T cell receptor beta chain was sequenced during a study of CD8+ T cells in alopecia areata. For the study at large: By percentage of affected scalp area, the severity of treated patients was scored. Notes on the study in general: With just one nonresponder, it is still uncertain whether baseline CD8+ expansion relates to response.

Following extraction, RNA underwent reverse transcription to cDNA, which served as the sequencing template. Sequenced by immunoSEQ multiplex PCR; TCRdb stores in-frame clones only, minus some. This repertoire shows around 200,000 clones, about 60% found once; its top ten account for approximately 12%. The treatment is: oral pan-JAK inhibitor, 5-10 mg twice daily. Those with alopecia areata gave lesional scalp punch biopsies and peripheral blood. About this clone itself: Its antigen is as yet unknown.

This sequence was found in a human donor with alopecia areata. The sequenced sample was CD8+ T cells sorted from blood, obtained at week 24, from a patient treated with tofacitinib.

The CDR3 loop is CASSQVGQLNTEAFF. CDR3 in DNA: TGCGCCAGCAGCCAAGTGGGACAGCTGAACACTGAAGCTTTCTTT. The rearrangement links TRBV4-1 to TRBJ1-1, with 7 bases aligning to TRBD1. Looked up from germline, CDR1 is MGHRA and CDR2 is YSYEKL. J was trimmed by 0 bases and V by 1 base; bases with no gene match: 2. The CDR3 is 15 amino acids.